These 5 T cell receptor beta chains were sequenced from one sample in a study of blood T cell repertoires in COVID-19. Assay used: immunoSEQ multiplex PCR; TCRdb lists only in-frame clones, some missing. This sample yields 270,000 or so clones, of which approximately 82% are seen a single time; less than 4% belongs to the top ten. Sequenced: peripheral blood. Source of these receptors: a woman aged 18 to 35 with acute or convalescent COVID-19.

V gene TRBV6-4 combines with J gene TRBJ2-1, with a possible D match to TRBD1 (5 bases). Looked up from germline, CDR1 is MRHNA and CDR2 is SNTAGT. The CDR3 loop spans 13 amino acids. Trimming removed 0 bases at V and 11 bases at J, with 11 bases between. CDR3 DNA sequence: TGTGCCAGCAGTGACTCGGACAAGCATAAGCAGTTCTTC. As protein: CASSDSDKHKQFF.

CDR3 nucleotides: TGCGCCAGCAGCCCCGGACTAGCGGGTCCCGAGGAGCAGTTCTTC. This translates into CASSPGLAGPEEQFF. The chain has TRBV4-1 and TRBJ2-1; 11 bases agree with TRBD2. Trimming took 4 bases from V and 10 from J; bases not matched to a gene: 9. This CDR3 comprises 15 residues. Per germline, CDR1 MGHRA and CDR2 YSYEKL.

The V and J genes are TRBV20-1 and TRBJ2-7, with 7 bases fitting TRBD2. V lost 3 bases and J lost 7; bases outside the gene matches: 15. The CDR3 sequence is 15 residues long. Germline V gene data show CDR1 as DFQATT and CDR2 as SNEGSKA (reference sequence). The CDR3 coding sequence is TGCAGTGCTAGTGACGCGGCCGGCGGGACTAAGGAGCAGTACTTC. Translation: CSASDAAGGTKEQYF.

The V and J genes are TRBV10-2 and TRBJ2-1; D ambiguous. The CDR3 loop spans 13 amino acids. Deletions cut 5 bases from V and 1 base from J, with 6 bases between. Germline values: CDR1 WSHSY, CDR2 SAAADI. CDR3 DNA: TGCGCCAGCAGTCCCGGTTCCTACAATGAGCAGTTCTTC. This gives the protein CASSPGSYNEQFF.

This chain joins TRBV6-1 and TRBJ2-1, with TRBD2 matching over 13 bases. The germline gives CDR1 MNHNS, CDR2 SASEGT. V lost 3 bases to trimming and J lost 3 bases; unmatched junction nucleotides: 5. CDR3 length: 17 residues. The CDR3 is CASSDGGLAGIYNEQFF. The CDR3 nucleotides read TGTGCCAGCAGTGATGGGGGACTAGCGGGGATCTACAATGAGCAGTTCTTC.